This is a list of T cell receptor beta chains from one sample in a study of metastatic and nonmetastatic thyroid tumors. From the PCR reads, TCRdb re-called clones with MiXCR. Of 43,000 or so clones listed, about 4.3% are singletons. Input material: blood. The receptors here all came from a female donor with papillary thyroid cancer or a benign thyroid nodule (not recorded which). Some clones in this sample may be carry-over from other donors' samples. CDR3s leave out the opening cysteine and the closing phenylalanine or tryptophan. The order of the fields is D gene, J gene, V gene, CDR3 protein. D genes are given only for firm matches.

TRBD1	TRBJ2-3	TRBV11-3	ASSPRQGATDTQY
NA	TRBJ2-7	TRBV20-1	SASPITGDFYEQY
NA	TRBJ2-3	TRBV5-5	ASSPRLPPDTQY
NA	TRBJ2-7	TRBV18	ASSRGQGSIDEQY
TRBD2	TRBJ2-1	TRBV27	ASSLWPSGTSSYNEQF
NA	TRBJ1-3	TRBV11-2	ASSLTGSYSGNTIY
NA	TRBJ1-2	TRBV2	ASHINGVGGYT
TRBD1	TRBJ1-5	TRBV24-1	ATSDPRQGLYQPQH
TRBD1	TRBJ2-1	TRBV29-1	SVERDRGVGEQF
TRBD2	TRBJ2-5	TRBV18	ASSRHVSGGAKETQY
NA	TRBJ2-5	TRBV2	ASSEGLPTTQY
TRBD1	TRBJ1-2	TRBV4-1	ASSQAGTDYGYT
NA	TRBJ2-5	TRBV5-1	ASSLGVGTQY
NA	TRBJ2-3	TRBV19	ASSISDRADTQY
NA	TRBJ2-3	TRBV27	ASSLRLSTDTQY
NA	TRBJ2-7	TRBV5-6	ASTAGPGYEQY
TRBD2	TRBJ2-3	TRBV3-1	ASKGTSGLSTDTQY
NA	TRBJ2-3	TRBV24-1	ATSEGGSTDTQY
NA	TRBJ1-2	TRBV19	ASSPSRQTGYT
NA	TRBJ2-4	TRBV28	ASSLSPFRPLAKNIQY
NA	TRBJ2-2	TRBV5-1	ASSQGMVQGGELF
TRBD2	TRBJ2-5	TRBV5-6	ASSLVVAGVGETQY
NA	TRBJ2-3	TRBV3-1	ASARGITDTQY
NA	TRBJ1-1	TRBV5-1	ASSLESNTEAF
NA	TRBJ2-1	TRBV20-1	SAAGVTRSINEQF
NA	TRBJ2-1	TRBV11-2	ASSLVPLVDEQF
TRBD2	TRBJ2-1	TRBV11-2	ASRRAGGNNEQF
TRBD2	TRBJ2-2	TRBV19	ASSKGLAENTGELF
TRBD1	TRBJ1-6	TRBV28	ASSSRDRGHSPLH
NA	TRBJ1-2	TRBV6-2/TRBV6-3	ASSYRGGLYGYT
NA	TRBJ1-5	TRBV28	ASSFLGQPQH
NA	TRBJ1-3	TRBV7-2	ASSLESQGSGNTIY
NA	TRBJ1-2	TRBV12-3/TRBV12-4	ASNWAESNQGYT
NA	TRBJ1-2	TRBV27	ASSLGPAPYGYT
NA	TRBJ2-7	TRBV9	ASSEVSGVSYEQY
NA	TRBJ2-1	TRBV2	ASKAPSSYNEQF
NA	TRBJ2-2	TRBV7-9	ASSLGTGGERNTGELF
NA	TRBJ2-7	TRBV9	ASSVGDVGAEQY
TRBD1	TRBJ1-1	TRBV6-2/TRBV6-3	ASSPQGQGAAEAF
NA	TRBJ1-5	TRBV6-2/TRBV6-3	ASSYLYQPQH
TRBD1	TRBJ1-3	TRBV12-3/TRBV12-4	ASILAGQGEKTIY